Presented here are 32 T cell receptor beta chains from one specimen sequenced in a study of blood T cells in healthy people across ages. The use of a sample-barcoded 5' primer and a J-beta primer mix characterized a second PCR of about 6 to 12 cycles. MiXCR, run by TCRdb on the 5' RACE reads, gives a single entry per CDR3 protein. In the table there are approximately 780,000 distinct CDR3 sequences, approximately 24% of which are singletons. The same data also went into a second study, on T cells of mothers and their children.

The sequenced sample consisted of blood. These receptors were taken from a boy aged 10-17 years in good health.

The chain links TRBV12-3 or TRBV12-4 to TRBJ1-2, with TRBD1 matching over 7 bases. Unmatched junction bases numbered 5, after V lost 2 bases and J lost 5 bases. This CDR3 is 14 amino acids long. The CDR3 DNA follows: TGTGCCAGCAGTTTAACGCCGGGACAGTATGGCTACACCTTC. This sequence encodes CASSLTPGQYGYTF.

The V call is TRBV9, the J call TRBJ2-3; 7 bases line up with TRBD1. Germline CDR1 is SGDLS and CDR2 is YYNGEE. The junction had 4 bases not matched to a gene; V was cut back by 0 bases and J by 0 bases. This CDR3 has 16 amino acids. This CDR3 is CASSVEVGQSTDTQYF. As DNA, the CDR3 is TGTGCCAGCAGCGTAGAAGTGGGACAGAGCACAGATACGCAGTATTTT.

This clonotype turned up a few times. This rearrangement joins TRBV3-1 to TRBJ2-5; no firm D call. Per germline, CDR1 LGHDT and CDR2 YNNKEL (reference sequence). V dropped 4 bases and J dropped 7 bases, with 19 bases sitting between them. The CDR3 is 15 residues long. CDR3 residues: CASSRGEARWGTQYF. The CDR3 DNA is TGTGCCAGCAGCCGAGGTGAAGCCCGATGGGGGACCCAGTACTTC.

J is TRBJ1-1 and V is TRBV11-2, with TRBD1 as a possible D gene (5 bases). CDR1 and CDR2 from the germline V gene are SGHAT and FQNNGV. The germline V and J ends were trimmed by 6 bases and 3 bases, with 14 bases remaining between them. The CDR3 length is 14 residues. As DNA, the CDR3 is TGTGCCAGCAGACCACTCAAAGGGGACACTGAAGCTTTCTTT. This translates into CASRPLKGDTEAFF.

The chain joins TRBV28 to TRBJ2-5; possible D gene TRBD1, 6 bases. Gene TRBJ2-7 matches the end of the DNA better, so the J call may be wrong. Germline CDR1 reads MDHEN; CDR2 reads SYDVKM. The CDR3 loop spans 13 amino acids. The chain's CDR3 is CASRPGHTYEQYF. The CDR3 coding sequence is TGTGCCAGCAGGCCGGGACATACCTACGAGCAGTACTTC.

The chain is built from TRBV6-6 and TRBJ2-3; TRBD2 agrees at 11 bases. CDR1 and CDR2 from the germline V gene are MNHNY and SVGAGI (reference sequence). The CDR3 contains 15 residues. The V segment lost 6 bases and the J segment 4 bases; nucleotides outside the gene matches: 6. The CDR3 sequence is CASRALAGESDTQYF. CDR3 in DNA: TGTGCCAGCAGAGCACTAGCGGGAGAGTCAGATACGCAGTATTTT.

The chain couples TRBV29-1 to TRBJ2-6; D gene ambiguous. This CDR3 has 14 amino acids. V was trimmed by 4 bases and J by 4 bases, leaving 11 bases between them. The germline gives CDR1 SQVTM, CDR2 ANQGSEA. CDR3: CSVADPRGANVLTF. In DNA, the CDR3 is TGCAGCGTTGCGGACCCTCGGGGGGCCAACGTCCTGACTTTC.

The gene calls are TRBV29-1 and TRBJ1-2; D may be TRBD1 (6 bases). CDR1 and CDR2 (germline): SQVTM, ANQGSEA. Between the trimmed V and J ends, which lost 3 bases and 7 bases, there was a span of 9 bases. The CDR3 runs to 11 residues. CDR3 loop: CSVDSGAGYTF. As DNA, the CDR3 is TGCAGCGTTGATTCGGGGGCTGGCTACACCTTC.

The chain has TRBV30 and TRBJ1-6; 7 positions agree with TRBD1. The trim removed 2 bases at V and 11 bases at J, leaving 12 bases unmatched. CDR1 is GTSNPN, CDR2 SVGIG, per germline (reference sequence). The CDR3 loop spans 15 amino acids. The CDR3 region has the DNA TGTGCCTGGAGTCCACTGGGGACAGTTCGGACACCCCTCCACTTT. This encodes CAWSPLGTVRTPLHF.

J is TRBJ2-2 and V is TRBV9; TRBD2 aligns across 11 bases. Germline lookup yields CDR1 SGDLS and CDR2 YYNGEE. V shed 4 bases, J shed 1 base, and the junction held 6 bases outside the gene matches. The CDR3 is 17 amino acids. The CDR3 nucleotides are TGTGCCAGCAGCCCCCAACTAGCGGGGGAGAACACCGGGGAGCTGTTTTTT. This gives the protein CASSPQLAGENTGELFF.

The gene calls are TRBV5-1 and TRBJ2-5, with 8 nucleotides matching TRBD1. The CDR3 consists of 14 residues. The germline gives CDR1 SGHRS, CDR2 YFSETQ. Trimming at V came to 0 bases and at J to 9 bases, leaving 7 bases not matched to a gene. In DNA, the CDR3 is TGCGCCAGCAGCTTGGGGACAGGGACCGGGGCCCAGTACTTC. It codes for CASSLGTGTGAQYF.

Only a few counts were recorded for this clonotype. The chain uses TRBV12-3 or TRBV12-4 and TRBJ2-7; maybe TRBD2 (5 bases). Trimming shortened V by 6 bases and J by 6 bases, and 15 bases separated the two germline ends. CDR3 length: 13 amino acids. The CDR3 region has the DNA TGTGCCAGCAGACTCGGGATGCCTGGCGAGCAGTACTTC. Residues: CASRLGMPGEQYF.

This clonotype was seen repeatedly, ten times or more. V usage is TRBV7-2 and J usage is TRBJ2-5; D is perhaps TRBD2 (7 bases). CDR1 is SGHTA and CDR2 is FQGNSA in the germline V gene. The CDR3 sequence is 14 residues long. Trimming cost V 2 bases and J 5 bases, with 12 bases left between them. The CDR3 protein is CASSLQGGGETQYF. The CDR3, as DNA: TGTGCCAGCAGCTTACAGGGCGGGGGCGAGACCCAGTACTTC.

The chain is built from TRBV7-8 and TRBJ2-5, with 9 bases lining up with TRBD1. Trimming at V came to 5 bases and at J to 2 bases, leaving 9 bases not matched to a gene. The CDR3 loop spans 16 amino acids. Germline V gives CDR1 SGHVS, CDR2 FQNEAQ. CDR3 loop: CASSGTGGFGQETQYF. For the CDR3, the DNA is TGTGCCAGCAGCGGCACAGGGGGCTTTGGGCAAGAGACCCAGTACTTC.

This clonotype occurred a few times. CDR3 sequence (DNA): TGTGCCAGCAGTCCCCAGGGGTTTGGGAATCAGCCCCAGCATTTT. Protein sequence: CASSPQGFGNQPQHF. The genes are TRBV12-3 or TRBV12-4 and TRBJ1-5; tentative D call: TRBD1 (6 bases). V was shortened by 5 bases and J by 4 bases, with 15 bases between the two germline ends. This CDR3 has 15 residues.

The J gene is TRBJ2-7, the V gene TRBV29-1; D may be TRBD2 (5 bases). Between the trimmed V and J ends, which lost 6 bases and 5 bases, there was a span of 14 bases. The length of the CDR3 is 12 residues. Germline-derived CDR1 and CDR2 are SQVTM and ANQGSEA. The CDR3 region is CSVGRTGNEQYF. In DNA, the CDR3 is TGCAGCGTCGGAAGGACCGGGAACGAGCAGTACTTC.

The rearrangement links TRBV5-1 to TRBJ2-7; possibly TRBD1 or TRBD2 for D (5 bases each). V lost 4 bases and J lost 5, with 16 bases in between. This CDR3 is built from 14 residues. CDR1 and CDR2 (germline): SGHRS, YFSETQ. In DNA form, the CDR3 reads TGCGCCAGCAGCCCCCTCCCAGGGCGGGACGAGCAGTACTTC. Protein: CASSPLPGRDEQYF. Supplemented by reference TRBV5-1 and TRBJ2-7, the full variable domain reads KAGVTQTPRYLIKTRGQQVTLSCSPISGHRSVSWYQQTPGQGLQFLFEYFSETQRNKGNFPGRFSGRQFSNSRSEMNVSTLELGDSALYLCASSPLPGRDEQYFGPGTRLTVT.

CDR3 sequence (DNA): TGTGCCAGCAGCTCCTCGGGTAGGGGCACCGGGGAGCTGTTTTTT. Translated, it gives CASSSSGRGTGELFF. V gene TRBV7-9 combines with J gene TRBJ2-2; tentatively, D is TRBD1 (5 bases). Looked up from germline, CDR1 is SEHNR and CDR2 is FQNEAQ (reference sequence). This CDR3 contains 15 residues. V gave up 4 bases and J gave up 4 bases, with 13 bases separating them.

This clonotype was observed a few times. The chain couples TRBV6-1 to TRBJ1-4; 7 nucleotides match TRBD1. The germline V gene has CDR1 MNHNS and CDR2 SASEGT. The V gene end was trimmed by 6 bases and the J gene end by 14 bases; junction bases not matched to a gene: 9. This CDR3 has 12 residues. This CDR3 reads CASREGADLLFF. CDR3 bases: TGTGCCAGCAGGGAGGGGGCGGATCTCCTGTTTTTT.

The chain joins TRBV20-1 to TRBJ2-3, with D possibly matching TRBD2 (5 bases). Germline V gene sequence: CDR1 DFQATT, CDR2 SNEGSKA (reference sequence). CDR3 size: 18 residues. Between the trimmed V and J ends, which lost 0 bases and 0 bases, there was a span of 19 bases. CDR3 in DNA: TGCAGTGCTAGAGAACTTTTGAGCGGAGATCCTAGCACAGATACGCAGTATTTT. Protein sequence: CSARELLSGDPSTDTQYF.

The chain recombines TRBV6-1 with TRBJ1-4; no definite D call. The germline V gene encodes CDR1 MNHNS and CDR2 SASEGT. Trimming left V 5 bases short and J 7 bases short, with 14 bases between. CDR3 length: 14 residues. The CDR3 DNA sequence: TGTGCCAGCAGTACCCATGGGCTGGGTGAAAAACTGTTTTTT. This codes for CASSTHGLGEKLFF.

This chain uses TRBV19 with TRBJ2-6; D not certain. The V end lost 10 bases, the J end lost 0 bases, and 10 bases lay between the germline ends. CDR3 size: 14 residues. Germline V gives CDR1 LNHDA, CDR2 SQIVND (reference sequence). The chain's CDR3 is CATQEISGANVLTF. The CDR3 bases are TGTGCCACCCAAGAGATCTCTGGGGCCAACGTCCTGACTTTC.

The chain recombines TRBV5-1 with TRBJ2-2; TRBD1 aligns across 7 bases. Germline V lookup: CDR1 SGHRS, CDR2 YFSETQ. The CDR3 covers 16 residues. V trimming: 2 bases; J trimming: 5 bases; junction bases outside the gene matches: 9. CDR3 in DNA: TGCGCCAGCAGCTTACAGGGGCCCTTAGGTACCGGGGAGCTGTTTTTT. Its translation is CASSLQGPLGTGELFF.

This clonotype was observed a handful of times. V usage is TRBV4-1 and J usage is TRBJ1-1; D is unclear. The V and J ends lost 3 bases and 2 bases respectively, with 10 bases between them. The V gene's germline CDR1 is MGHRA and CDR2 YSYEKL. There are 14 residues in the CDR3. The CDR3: CASSHRTVNTEAFF. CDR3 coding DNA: TGCGCCAGCAGCCACCGAACAGTAAACACTGAAGCTTTCTTT.

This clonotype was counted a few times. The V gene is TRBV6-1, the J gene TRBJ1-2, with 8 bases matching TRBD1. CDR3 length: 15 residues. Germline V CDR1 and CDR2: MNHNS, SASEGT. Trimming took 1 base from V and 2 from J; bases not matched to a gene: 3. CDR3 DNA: TGTGCCAGCAGTGAAGGACAGGGGATAAACTATGGCTACACCTTC. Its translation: CASSEGQGINYGYTF.

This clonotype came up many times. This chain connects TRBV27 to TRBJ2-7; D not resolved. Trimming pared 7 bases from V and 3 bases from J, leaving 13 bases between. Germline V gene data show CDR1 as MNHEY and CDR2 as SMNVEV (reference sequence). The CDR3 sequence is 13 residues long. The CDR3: CASTYPDGYEQYF. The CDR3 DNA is TGTGCCAGCACCTATCCCGATGGCTACGAGCAGTACTTC.

CDR3 sequence reads: CSARPGLAPNKTDTQYF. Here the CDR3 DNA reads TGCAGTGCTAGACCGGGACTAGCCCCTAATAAAACAGATACGCAGTATTTT. The rearrangement joins TRBV20-1 to TRBJ2-3; TRBD2 aligns across 9 bases. Germline CDR1 and CDR2: DFQATT and SNEGSKA (reference sequence). This CDR3 is 17 amino acids long. V trimming: 2 bases; J trimming: 3 bases; junction bases outside the gene matches: 12.

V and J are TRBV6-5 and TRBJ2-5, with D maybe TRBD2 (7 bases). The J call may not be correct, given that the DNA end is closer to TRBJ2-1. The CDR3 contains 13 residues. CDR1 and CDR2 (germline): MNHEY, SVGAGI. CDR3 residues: CASSYLQGGEQFF. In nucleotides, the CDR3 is TGTGCCAGCAGTTACCTACAGGGAGGGGAGCAGTTCTTC.

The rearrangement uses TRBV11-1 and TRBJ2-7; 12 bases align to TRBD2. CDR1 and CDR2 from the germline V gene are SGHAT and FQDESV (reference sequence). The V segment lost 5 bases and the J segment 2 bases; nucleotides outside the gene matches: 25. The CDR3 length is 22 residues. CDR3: CASSTWGQLPTSGGPMTYEQYF. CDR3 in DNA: TGTGCCAGCAGCACGTGGGGACAGCTCCCGACTAGCGGGGGCCCAATGACCTACGAGCAGTACTTC.

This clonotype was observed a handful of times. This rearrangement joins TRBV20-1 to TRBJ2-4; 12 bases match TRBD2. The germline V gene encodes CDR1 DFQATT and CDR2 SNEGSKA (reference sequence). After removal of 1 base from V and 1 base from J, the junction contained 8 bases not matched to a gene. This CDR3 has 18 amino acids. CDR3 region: CSARVASGGAGAKNIQYF. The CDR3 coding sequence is TGCAGTGCTAGAGTGGCTAGCGGGGGGGCCGGGGCCAAAAACATTCAGTACTTC.

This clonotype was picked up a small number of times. The CDR3, as DNA: TGTGCCAGCAGTGAATTTCTCATAAGAAGGGAGACCCAGTACTTC. Translation: CASSEFLIRRETQYF. V usage is TRBV25-1 and J usage is TRBJ2-5; D not certain. CDR3 length: 15 residues. CDR1 MGHDK and CDR2 SYGVNS come from the germline V gene. Trimming stripped 1 base from V and 5 bases from J, with 14 bases between.

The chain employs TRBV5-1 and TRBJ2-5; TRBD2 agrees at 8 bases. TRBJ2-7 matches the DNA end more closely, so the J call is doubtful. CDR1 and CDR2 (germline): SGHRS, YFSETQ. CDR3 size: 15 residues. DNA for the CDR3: TGCGCCAGCAGCGGAAATAGCGGGGCATCCTACGAGCAGTACTTC. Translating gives CASSGNSGASYEQYF.